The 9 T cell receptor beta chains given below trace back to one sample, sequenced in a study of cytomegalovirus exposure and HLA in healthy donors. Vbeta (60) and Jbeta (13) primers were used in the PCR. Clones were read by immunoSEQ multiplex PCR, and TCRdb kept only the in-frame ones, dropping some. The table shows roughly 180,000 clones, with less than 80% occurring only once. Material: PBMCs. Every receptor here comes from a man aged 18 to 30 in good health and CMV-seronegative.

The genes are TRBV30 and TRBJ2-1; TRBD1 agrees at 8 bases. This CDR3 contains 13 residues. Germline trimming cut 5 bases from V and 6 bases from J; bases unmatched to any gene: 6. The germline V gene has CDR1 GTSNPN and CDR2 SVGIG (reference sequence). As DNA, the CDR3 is TGTGCCTGGGGACAGGGTTACGGCAATGAGCAGTTCTTC. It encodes CAWGQGYGNEQFF.

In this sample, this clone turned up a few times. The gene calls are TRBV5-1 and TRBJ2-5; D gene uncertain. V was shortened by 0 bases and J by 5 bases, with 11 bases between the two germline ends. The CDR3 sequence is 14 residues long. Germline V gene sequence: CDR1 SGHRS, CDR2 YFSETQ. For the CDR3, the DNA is TGCGCCAGCAGCTTGGTTTCGGGTCCGGAGACCCAGTACTTC. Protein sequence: CASSLVSGPETQYF.

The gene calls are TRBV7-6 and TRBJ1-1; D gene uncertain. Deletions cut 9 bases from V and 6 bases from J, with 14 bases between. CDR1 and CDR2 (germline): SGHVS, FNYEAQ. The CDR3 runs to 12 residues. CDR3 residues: CASRSEEPEAFF. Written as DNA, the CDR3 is TGTGCCAGTCGCTCGGAGGAACCTGAAGCTTTCTTT.

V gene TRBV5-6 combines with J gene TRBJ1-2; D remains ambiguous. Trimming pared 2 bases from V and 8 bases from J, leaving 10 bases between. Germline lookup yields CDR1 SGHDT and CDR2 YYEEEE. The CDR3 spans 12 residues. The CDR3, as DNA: TGTGCCAGCAGCTTCCTCTTACTCGGCTACACCTTC. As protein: CASSFLLLGYTF.

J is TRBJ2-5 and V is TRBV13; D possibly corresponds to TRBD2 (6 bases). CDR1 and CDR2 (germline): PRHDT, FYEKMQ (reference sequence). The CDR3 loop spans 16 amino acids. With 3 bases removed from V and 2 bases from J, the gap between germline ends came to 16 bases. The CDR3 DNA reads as TGTGCCAGCAGCTTTCGGCGGGAACAGGTTCAAGAGACCCAGTACTTC. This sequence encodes CASSFRREQVQETQYF.

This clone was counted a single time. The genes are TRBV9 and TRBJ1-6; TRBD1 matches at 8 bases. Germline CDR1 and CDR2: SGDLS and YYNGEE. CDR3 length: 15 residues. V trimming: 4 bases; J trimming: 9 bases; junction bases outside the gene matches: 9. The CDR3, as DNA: TGTGCCAGCAGCCCCGGGACAGGAGGCCTTTCACCCCTCCACTTT. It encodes CASSPGTGGLSPLHF.

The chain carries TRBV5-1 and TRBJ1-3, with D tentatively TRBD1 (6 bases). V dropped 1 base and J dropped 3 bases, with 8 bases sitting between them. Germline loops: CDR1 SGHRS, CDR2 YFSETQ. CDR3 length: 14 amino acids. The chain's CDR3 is CASSLTTGGNTIYF. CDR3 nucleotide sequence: TGCGCCAGCAGCTTGACGACAGGTGGAAACACCATATATTTT.

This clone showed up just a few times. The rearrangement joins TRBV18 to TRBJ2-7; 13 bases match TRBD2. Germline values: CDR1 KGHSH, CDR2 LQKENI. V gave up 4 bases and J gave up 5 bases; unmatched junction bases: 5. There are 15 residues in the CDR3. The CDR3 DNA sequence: TGTGCCAGCTCACGGACTAGCGGGAGTAGGGACGAGCAGTACTTC. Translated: CASSRTSGSRDEQYF. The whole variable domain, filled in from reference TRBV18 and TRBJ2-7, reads NAGVMQNPRHLVRRRGQEARLRCSPMKGHSHVYWYRQLPEEGLKFMVYLQKENIIDESGMPKERFSAEFPKEGPSILRIQQVVRGDSAAYFCASSRTSGSRDEQYFGPGTRLTVT.

CDR3 loop: CASSLGGGLMSEQFF. The CDR3 bases are TGTGCCAGCAGCCTGGGGGGGGGTCTTATGAGTGAGCAGTTCTTC. The gene calls are TRBV7-9 and TRBJ2-1; 7 nucleotides agree with TRBD2. Germline V lookup: CDR1 SEHNR, CDR2 FQNEAQ (reference sequence). V trimming: 5 bases; J trimming: 9 bases; junction bases outside the gene matches: 13. The CDR3 covers 15 residues. The variable domain in full, with the rest retrieved from reference TRBV7-9 and TRBJ2-1, is DTGVSQNPRHKITKRGQNVTFRCDPISEHNRLYWYRQTLGQGPEFLTYFQNEAQLEKSRLLSDRFSAERPKGSFSTLEIQRTEQGDSAMYLCASSLGGGLMSEQFFGPGTRLTVL.